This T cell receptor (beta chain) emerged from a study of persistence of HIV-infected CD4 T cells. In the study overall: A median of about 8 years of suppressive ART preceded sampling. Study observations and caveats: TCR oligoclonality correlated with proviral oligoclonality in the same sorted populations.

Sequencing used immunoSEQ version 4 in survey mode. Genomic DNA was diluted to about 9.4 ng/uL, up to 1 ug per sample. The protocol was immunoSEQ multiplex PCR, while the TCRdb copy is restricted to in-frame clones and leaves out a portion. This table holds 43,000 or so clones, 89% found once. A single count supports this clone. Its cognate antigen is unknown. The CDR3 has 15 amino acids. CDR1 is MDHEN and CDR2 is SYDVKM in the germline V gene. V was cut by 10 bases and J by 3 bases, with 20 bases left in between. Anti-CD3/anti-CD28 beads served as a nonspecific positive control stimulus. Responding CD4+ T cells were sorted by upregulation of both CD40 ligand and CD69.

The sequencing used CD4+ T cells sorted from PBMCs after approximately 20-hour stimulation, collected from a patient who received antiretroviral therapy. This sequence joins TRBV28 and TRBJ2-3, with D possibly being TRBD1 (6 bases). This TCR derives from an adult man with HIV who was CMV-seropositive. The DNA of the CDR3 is TGTGCCACCGATGGCTTAGGGGGTATAACAGATACGCAGTATTTT. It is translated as CATDGLGGITDTQYF. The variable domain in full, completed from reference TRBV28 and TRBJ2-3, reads DVKVTQSSRYLVKRTGEKVFLECVQDMDHENMFWYRQDPGLGLRLIYFSYDVKMKEKGDIPEGYSVSREKKERFSLILESASTNQTSMYLCATDGLGGITDTQYFGPGTRLTVL.